This T cell receptor (beta chain) was identified in a study of cytomegalovirus exposure and HLA in healthy donors. Findings of the study overall: The authors enumerated some 170 TCR beta chains as linked to cytomegalovirus. Specific recognition of CMV antigens was confirmed in vitro for a few chains (all CMV-associated).

The CDR3 is made up of 17 amino acids. After removal of 4 bases from V and 0 bases from J, the junction contained 10 bases not matched to a gene. Germline lookup yields CDR1 SGHAT and CDR2 FQNNGV. A note on this clone: Its antigen is currently unknown.

It was with 60 Vbeta and 13 Jbeta primers that the PCR ran. The protocol was immunoSEQ multiplex PCR, while the TCRdb copy is restricted to in-frame clones and leaves out a portion. The sample has about 160,000 clones; 70% to 80% are singletons. The chain links TRBV11-2 to TRBJ2-5; 8 nucleotides align to TRBD2. This sequence originates from a man aged 45-65 years in good health and CMV-seropositive. Sequencing was done on a sample of PBMCs. This CDR3 reads CASSSVGGGGNQETQYF. The CDR3 DNA follows: TGTGCCAGCAGCTCAGTGGGGGGCGGGGGGAACCAAGAGACCCAGTACTTC.